One sample yielded the 20 T cell receptor beta chains listed below, sequenced in a study of blood T cell repertoires in COVID-19. Data came from immunoSEQ multiplex PCR; TCRdb stores just in-frame clones and leaves some out. The profile covers around 81,000 clones, with almost 90% appearing a single time and nearly 5% taken by the ten largest. Specimen: peripheral blood. These receptors all stem from a woman of 80 years or more with acute or convalescent COVID-19.

The V and J genes are TRBV2 and TRBJ2-7; 11 positions match TRBD1. Germline CDR1 SNHLY, CDR2 FYNNEI. V lost 6 bases, J lost 3 bases, and 7 bases stayed unmatched. The length of the CDR3 is 15 residues. The CDR3 region has the DNA TGTGCCAGCAGGAGGGACAGGGGGGAATTCTACGAGCAGTACTTC. The encoded protein is CASRRDRGEFYEQYF.

This clone was seen only a few times. The V gene is TRBV28, the J gene TRBJ1-1, with TRBD1 matching 10 bases. V gave up 5 bases and J gave up 4 bases; unmatched junction bases: 7. The CDR3 length is 15 residues. The germline V gene encodes CDR1 MDHEN and CDR2 SYDVKM. CDR3 protein: CASSATGGFFTEAFF. CDR3 coding DNA: TGTGCCAGCAGTGCGACAGGGGGCTTTTTCACTGAAGCTTTCTTT. The full variable domain, its missing parts supplied by reference TRBV28 and TRBJ1-1, is DVKVTQSSRYLVKRTGEKVFLECVQDMDHENMFWYRQDPGLGLRLIYFSYDVKMKEKGDIPEGYSVSREKKERFSLILESASTNQTSMYLCASSATGGFFTEAFFGQGTRLTVV.

The chain has TRBV4-1 and TRBJ1-2; possibly TRBD1 for D (6 bases). V lost 0 bases, J lost 4 bases, and 9 bases lay in between. Germline V gives CDR1 MGHRA, CDR2 YSYEKL. The CDR3 has 14 residues. This chain's CDR3 is CASSQDLQGYGYTF. The DNA of the CDR3 is TGCGCCAGCAGCCAAGATTTACAGGGCTATGGCTACACCTTC.

The chain recombines TRBV7-6 with TRBJ1-4, with TRBD1 matching 11 bases. Germline trimming cut 5 bases from V and 8 bases from J; bases unmatched to any gene: 7. The CDR3 covers 15 residues. Germline V CDR1 and CDR2: SGHVS, FNYEAQ. The CDR3 spells CASSIRTGGGEKLFF. In DNA form, the CDR3 reads TGTGCCAGCAGCATCCGGACAGGGGGCGGCGAAAAACTGTTTTTT.

The genes are TRBV2 and TRBJ1-2; possible D gene TRBD1, 6 bases. Deletions cut 6 bases from V and 2 bases from J, with 16 bases between. This CDR3 comprises 15 residues. Germline CDR1 and CDR2: SNHLY and FYNNEI. This CDR3 reads CASRVLQGQNYGYTF. The CDR3 coding sequence is TGTGCCAGCAGGGTCCTACAGGGCCAGAACTATGGCTACACCTTC.

The chain carries TRBV6-5 and TRBJ1-1; TRBD1 aligns across 10 bases. J lost 5 bases, V lost 4 bases, and 4 bases had no gene match. CDR3 length: 14 residues. Germline V gene data show CDR1 as MNHEY and CDR2 as SVGAGI. CDR3 residues: CASSFGTGVTEAFF. For the CDR3, the DNA is TGTGCCAGCAGTTTCGGGACAGGGGTTACTGAAGCTTTCTTT.

The chain links TRBV5-4 to TRBJ2-3, with unresolved D. Germline CDR1 SGHNT, CDR2 YYREEE (reference sequence). The CDR3 sequence is 12 residues long. The ends were cut back, 4 bases at V and 4 bases at J, with 7 bases in the middle. CDR3 residues: CASSLRADTQYF. The CDR3 nucleotides read TGTGCCAGCAGCCTTCGGGCAGATACGCAGTATTTT.

The chain links TRBV6-5 to TRBJ1-2; 9 nucleotides line up with TRBD1. CDR3 length: 16 amino acids. CDR1 and CDR2 (germline): MNHEY, SVGAGI. With V trimmed by 1 base and J by 2 bases, 5 bases remained unmatched. CDR3 sequence: CASSYYGTGNNYGYTF. The CDR3 nucleotides read TGTGCCAGCAGTTACTACGGGACAGGGAACAACTATGGCTACACCTTC.

The rearrangement links TRBV19 to TRBJ2-3, with a tentative D call TRBD1 (5 bases). Germline lookup yields CDR1 LNHDA and CDR2 SQIVND (reference sequence). V was trimmed by 4 bases and J by 4 bases, leaving 18 bases between them. The CDR3 consists of 16 residues. The CDR3 reads CASSRQGLRSADTQYF. The CDR3 DNA is TGTGCCAGTAGTAGGCAGGGCCTCCGTTCGGCAGATACGCAGTATTTT.

The V call is TRBV29-1, the J call TRBJ2-3, with D tentatively TRBD2 (5 bases). Germline CDR1 SQVTM, CDR2 ANQGSEA. The CDR3 extends over 14 amino acids. Trimming removed 3 bases at V and 2 bases at J, with 12 bases between. In DNA form, the CDR3 reads TGCAGCGTTGAGGGTCTAGCTGCCACAGATACGCAGTATTTT. Translation: CSVEGLAATDTQYF.

The V gene is TRBV9, the J gene TRBJ2-7; D might be TRBD1 (5 bases). Trimming cost V 3 bases and J 3 bases, with 10 bases left between them. Germline assignment: CDR1 SGDLS and CDR2 YYNGEE. The CDR3 contains 13 residues. The CDR3 sequence is CASSEGHGYEQYF. CDR3 DNA: TGTGCCAGCAGCGAGGGGCACGGCTACGAGCAGTACTTC.

The CDR3 region is CASSGPGQGTGELFF. In nucleotides, the CDR3 is TGTGCCAGCAGCGGTCCGGGACAGGGGACCGGGGAGCTGTTTTTT. This chain links TRBV7-2 with TRBJ2-2; 10 bases fit TRBD1. Germline V CDR1 and CDR2: SGHTA, FQGNSA. Trimming took 5 bases from V and 5 from J; bases not matched to a gene: 5. CDR3 length: 15 amino acids.

The genes are TRBV6-5 and TRBJ1-2; the match to TRBD1 covers 11 bases. CDR3 length: 13 amino acids. Germline lookup yields CDR1 MNHEY and CDR2 SVGAGI. The V segment lost 6 bases and the J segment 10 bases; nucleotides outside the gene matches: 7. The CDR3 loop reads CASREDRGHHYTF. As DNA, the CDR3 is TGTGCCAGCAGGGAGGACAGGGGGCATCACTACACCTTC.

The rearrangement uses TRBV5-1 and TRBJ1-5, with 8 positions matching TRBD1. V shed 6 bases, J shed 4 bases, and the junction held 27 bases outside the gene matches. CDR3 length equals 21 residues. The germline V gene encodes CDR1 SGHRS and CDR2 YFSETQ. CDR3 residues: CASTPPHGPFSGTGDNQPQHF. CDR3 nucleotide sequence: TGCGCCAGCACCCCGCCCCATGGGCCATTTTCCGGGACAGGAGATAATCAGCCCCAGCATTTT.

The chain uses TRBV12-3 or TRBV12-4 and TRBJ1-1; D remains unclear. The CDR3 contains 11 residues. Between the trimmed V and J ends, which lost 1 base and 8 bases, there was a span of 5 bases. CDR3 amino acids: CASSLGREAFF. DNA of the CDR3: TGTGCCAGCAGTTTAGGCAGGGAAGCTTTCTTT.

This chain joins TRBV19 and TRBJ1-2, with unresolved D. Germline V CDR1 and CDR2: LNHDA, SQIVND (reference sequence). The CDR3 is made up of 15 amino acids. V was cut by 7 bases and J by 0 bases, with 15 bases left in between. The CDR3 spells CASTTRALANYGYTF. In nucleotides, the CDR3 is TGTGCCAGTACGACGAGGGCCCTAGCTAACTATGGCTACACCTTC.

The chain employs TRBV5-1 and TRBJ1-2, with 8 bases lining up with TRBD1. Per the germline V gene, CDR1 is SGHRS and CDR2 is YFSETQ. The junction had 5 bases not matched to a gene; V was cut back by 4 bases and J by 0 bases. This CDR3 has 15 residues. In DNA, the CDR3 is TGCGCCAGCAGCCCGGAGGGACAGGCTAACTATGGCTACACCTTC. Translating it yields CASSPEGQANYGYTF.

This clone is labeled large. The chain joins TRBV5-5 to TRBJ2-2; D not certain. Germline CDR1 and CDR2: SGHKS and YYEKEE (reference sequence). CDR3 length: 13 residues. Trimming removed 1 base from V and 5 bases from J, with 6 bases in between. In nucleotides, the CDR3 is TGTGCCAGCAGCTTGAATCCGACCGGGGAGCTGTTTTTT. Translated: CASSLNPTGELFF. Using reference TRBV5-5 and TRBJ2-2 for the parts outside the CDR3, the full variable domain is DAGVTQSPTHLIKTRGQQVTLRCSPISGHKSVSWYQQVLGQGPQFIFQYYEKEERGRGNFPDRFSARQFPNYSSELNVNALLLGDSALYLCASSLNPTGELFFGEGSRLTVL.

The rearrangement joins TRBV5-1 to TRBJ1-1; 7 bases map to TRBD1. The CDR3 totals 16 residues. The J segment lost 1 base and the V segment lost 3 bases, leaving 9 bases of the junction unmatched. Germline CDR1 reads SGHRS; CDR2 reads YFSETQ. The CDR3 DNA is TGCGCCAGCAGCTCCTTTATGACAGGGAGGAACACTGAAGCTTTCTTT. Its protein is CASSSFMTGRNTEAFF.

The chain employs TRBV2 and TRBJ1-4; TRBD1 matches 7 bases. In germline, CDR1 is SNHLY, CDR2 FYNNEI. The CDR3 totals 16 residues. V trimming: 4 bases; J trimming: 6 bases; junction bases outside the gene matches: 11. CDR3 in amino acids: CASSGIQTGKDEKLFF. The CDR3 DNA reads as TGTGCCAGCAGTGGGATCCAGACAGGGAAGGATGAAAAACTGTTTTTT.